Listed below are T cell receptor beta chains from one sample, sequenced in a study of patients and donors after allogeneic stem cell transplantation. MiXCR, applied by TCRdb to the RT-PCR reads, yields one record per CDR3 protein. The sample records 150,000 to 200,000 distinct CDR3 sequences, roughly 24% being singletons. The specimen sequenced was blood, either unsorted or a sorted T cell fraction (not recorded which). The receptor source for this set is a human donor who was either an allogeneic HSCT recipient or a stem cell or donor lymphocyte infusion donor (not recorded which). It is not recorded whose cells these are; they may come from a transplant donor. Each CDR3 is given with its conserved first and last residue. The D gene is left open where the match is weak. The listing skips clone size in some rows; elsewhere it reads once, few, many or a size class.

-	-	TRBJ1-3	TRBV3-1	TGTGCCAGCAGCCAAGATCGCGGGGGCTGTGACTCTGGAAACACCATATATTTT	CASSQDRGGCDSGNTIYF
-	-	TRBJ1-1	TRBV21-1	TGTGCCAGCGGCCGGACAGGGAAGGGGAACACTGAAGCTTTCTTT	CASGRTGKGNTEAFF
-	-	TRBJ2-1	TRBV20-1	TGCAGTGCTAGAGACTCCCGGGCCGTCTCCTACAATGAGCAGTTCTTC	CSARDSRAVSYNEQFF
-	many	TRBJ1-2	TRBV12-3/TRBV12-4	TGTGCCAGCAGTACCGGGGACCGGTACACCTTC	CASSTGDRYTF
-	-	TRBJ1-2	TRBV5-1	TGCGCCAGCAGCTTAAACACGTTCTCCATCTATGGCTACACCTTC	CASSLNTFSIYGYTF
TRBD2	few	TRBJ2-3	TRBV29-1	TGCAGCGGACTCGGGACTAGCGGGGGGCCTACCACAGATACGCAGTATTTT	CSGLGTSGGPTTDTQYF
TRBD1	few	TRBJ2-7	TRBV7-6	TGTGCCAGCAGCTTCGGGACAGCCTACGAGCAGTACTTC	CASSFGTAYEQYF
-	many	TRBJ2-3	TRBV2	TGTGCCAGCAGGGCGGACAGAATCACAGATACGCAGTATTTT	CASRADRITDTQYF
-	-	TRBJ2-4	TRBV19	TGTGCCAGTAGGTCTGGCGGGATTGACATTCAGTACTTC	CASRSGGIDIQYF
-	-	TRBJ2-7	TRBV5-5	TGTGCCAGCAGCTTTGAAGGGCAGGGAATTGGGGAGCAGTACTTC	CASSFEGQGIGEQYF
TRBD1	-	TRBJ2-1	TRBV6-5	TGTGCCAGCAATCGGGCCGGGACAGGGGGCTACAATGAGCAGTTCTTC	CASNRAGTGGYNEQFF
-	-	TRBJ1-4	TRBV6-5	TGTGCCAGCAGCCCTTCCGCCCGGAAGGTTGTCGGAAAACTGTTTTTT	CASSPSARKVVGKLFF
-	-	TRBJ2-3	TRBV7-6	TGTGCCAGCAGCTTAGAGTGGGGCCCAGATACGCAGTATTTT	CASSLEWGPDTQYF
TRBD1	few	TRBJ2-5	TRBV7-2	TGTGCCAGCAGCTGGACAGGAGGCGAGACCCAGTACTTC	CASSWTGGETQYF
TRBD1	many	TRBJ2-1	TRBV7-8	TGTGCCAGCAGCTTAGTGTCGGGGACAGGGGGCTCGAATGAGCAGTTCTTC	CASSLVSGTGGSNEQFF
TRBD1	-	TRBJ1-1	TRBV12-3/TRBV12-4	TGTGCCAGCAGTGCAGGGGGCCTAAGTGGCAACACTGAAGCTTTCTTT	CASSAGGLSGNTEAFF
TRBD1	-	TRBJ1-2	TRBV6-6	TGTGCCAGCAGTTACGCCGACAGGGGGCTTGATGGCTACACCTTC	CASSYADRGLDGYTF
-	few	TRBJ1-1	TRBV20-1	TGCAGTGCTAGGGAGACTACAGGGTTTGGGACTGAAGCTTTCTTT	CSARETTGFGTEAFF
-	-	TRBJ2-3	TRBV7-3	TGTGCCAGCAGCCCGGCATTCGCAGATACGCAGTATTTT	CASSPAFADTQYF
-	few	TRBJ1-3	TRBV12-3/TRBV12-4	TGTGCCAGCAGTTTTAGCTCTGGAAACACCATATATTTT	CASSFSSGNTIYF
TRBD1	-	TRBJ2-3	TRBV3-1	TGTGCCAGCAGCCGCGGACAGGGGGAGGAAGATACGCAGTATTTT	CASSRGQGEEDTQYF
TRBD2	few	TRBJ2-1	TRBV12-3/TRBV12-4	TGTGCCAGCAGTTTATGGCGGGGGGTCGCCTACAATGAGCAGTTCTTC	CASSLWRGVAYNEQFF
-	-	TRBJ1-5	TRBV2	TGTGCCAGCAGGAGGATCGGTCAGCCCCAGCATTTT	CASRRIGQPQHF
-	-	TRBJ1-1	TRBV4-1	TGCGCCAGCAGCCAATACAGGGCAGTTGGCACTGAAGCTTTCTTT	CASSQYRAVGTEAFF
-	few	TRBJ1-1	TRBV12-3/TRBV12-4	TGTGCCAGCACCGAAGGGGGAGCGAACACTGAAGCTTTCTTT	CASTEGGANTEAFF
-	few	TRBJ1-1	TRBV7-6	TGTGCCAGCAGCTCGAGAGGGGAACAGGACACTGAAGCTTTCTTT	CASSSRGEQDTEAFF
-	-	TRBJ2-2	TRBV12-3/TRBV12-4	TGTGCCAGCAGTGCACCGATGAGGAACACCGGGGAGCTGTTTTTT	CASSAPMRNTGELFF
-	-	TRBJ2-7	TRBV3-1	TGTGCCAGCAGCCAAGGGGGTATCGACGAGCAGTACTTC	CASSQGGIDEQYF
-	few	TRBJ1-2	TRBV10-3	TGTGCCATCAGTGAGTCGATGGGCAGGGGCGGCTATGGCTACACCTTC	CAISESMGRGGYGYTF
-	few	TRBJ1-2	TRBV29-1	TGCAGCGTTGTACTTGACTATGGCTACACCTTC	CSVVLDYGYTF
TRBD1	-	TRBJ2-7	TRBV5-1	TGCGCCAGCAGCCTAATACCGGGACAGGGATACGAGCAGTACTTC	CASSLIPGQGYEQYF
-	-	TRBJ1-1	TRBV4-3	TGCGCCAGCAGCCAAGTTCACAGGGACATGAACACTGAAGCTTTCTTT	CASSQVHRDMNTEAFF
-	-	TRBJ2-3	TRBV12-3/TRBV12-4	TGTGCCAGCACTAGGGGAGAGAGCACAGATACGCAGTATTTT	CASTRGESTDTQYF
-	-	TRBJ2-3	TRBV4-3	TGCGCCAGCAGCCAAGATCATCAGCGGGCCCAAGAAGGAGATACGCAGTATTTT	CASSQDHQRAQEGDTQYF
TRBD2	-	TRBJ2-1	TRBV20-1	TGCAGTGCTCTACCTAGCGGGTATAGCTCCTACAATGAGCAGTTCTTC	CSALPSGYSSYNEQFF
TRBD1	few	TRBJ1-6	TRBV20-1	TGCAGTGCTCGGGTCGACAGGGGGAATAATTCACCCCTCCACTTT	CSARVDRGNNSPLHF
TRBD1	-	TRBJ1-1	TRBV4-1	TGCGCCAGCAGCCATGTGGCAGGGGGTGACACTGAAGCTTTCTTT	CASSHVAGGDTEAFF
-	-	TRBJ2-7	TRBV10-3	TGTGCCATCAGTGATTACTTACTTTCCTACGAGCAGTACTTC	CAISDYLLSYEQYF
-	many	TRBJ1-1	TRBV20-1	TGCAGTGCCAGTGGAGCGGAGTACACTGAAGCTTTCTTT	CSASGAEYTEAFF
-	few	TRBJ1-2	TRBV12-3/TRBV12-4	TGTGCCAGCAGGCCGGACAGCTATGGCTACACCTTC	CASRPDSYGYTF
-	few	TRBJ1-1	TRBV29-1	TGCAGCGCGAAAGGTGGCCGGGTCGAGAACACTGAAGCTTTCTTT	CSAKGGRVENTEAFF
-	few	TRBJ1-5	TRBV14	TGTGGACTGACAAACCCTCATCAGCCCCAGCATTTT	CGLTNPHQPQHF
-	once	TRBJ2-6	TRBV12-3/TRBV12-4	TGTGCCAGCAGTTTGGACATCTCTGGGGCCAACGTCCTGACTTTC	CASSLDISGANVLTF
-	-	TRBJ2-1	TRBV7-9	TGTGCCAGCAGCTTAGATCAGGGCGATGAGCAGTTCTTC	CASSLDQGDEQFF
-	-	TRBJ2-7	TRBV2	TGTGCCAGCAGAGGTCGCTCCTACGAGCAGTACTTC	CASRGRSYEQYF
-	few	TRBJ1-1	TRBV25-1	TGTGCCAGCAGTCGCCTGGGGAACACTGAAGCTTTCTTT	CASSRLGNTEAFF
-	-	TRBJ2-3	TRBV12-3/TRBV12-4	TGTGCCAGCAGTTTAGCGGGGGCCTGGTCTAGCACAGATACGCAGTATTTT	CASSLAGAWSSTDTQYF
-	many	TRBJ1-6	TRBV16	TGTGCCAGCAGCCAATCGACAGTGTCTTCACCCCTCCACTTT	CASSQSTVSSPLHF